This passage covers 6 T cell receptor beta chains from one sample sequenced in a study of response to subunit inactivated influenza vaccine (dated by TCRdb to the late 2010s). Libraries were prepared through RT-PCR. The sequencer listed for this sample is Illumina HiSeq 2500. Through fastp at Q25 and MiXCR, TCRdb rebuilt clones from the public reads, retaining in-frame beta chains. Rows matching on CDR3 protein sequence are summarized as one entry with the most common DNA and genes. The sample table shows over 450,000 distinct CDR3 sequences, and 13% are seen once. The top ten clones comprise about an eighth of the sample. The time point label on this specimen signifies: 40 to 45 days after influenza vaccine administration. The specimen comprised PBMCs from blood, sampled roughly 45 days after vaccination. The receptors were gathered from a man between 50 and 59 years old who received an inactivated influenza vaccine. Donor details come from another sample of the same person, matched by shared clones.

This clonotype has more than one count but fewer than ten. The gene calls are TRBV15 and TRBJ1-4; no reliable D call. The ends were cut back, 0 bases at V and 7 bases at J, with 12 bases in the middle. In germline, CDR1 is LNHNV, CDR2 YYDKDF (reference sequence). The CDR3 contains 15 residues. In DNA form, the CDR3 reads TGTGCCACCAGCAGAGATCGGGGTTTGGGTGAAAAACTGTTTTTT. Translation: CATSRDRGLGEKLFF.

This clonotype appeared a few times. The DNA of the CDR3 is TGTGCCAGCAGTCCTAGTATAGGCTGGTCGTTTGAGCAGTTCTTC. This translates into CASSPSIGWSFEQFF. V is TRBV2 and J is TRBJ2-1; D remains unclear. Trimming pared 5 bases from V and 9 bases from J, leaving 20 bases between. Germline V gene lookup returns CDR1 SNHLY and CDR2 FYNNEI. The CDR3 covers 15 residues. The full variable domain, in which reference TRBV2 and TRBJ2-1 provide the parts outside the CDR3, is EPEVTQTPSHQVTQMGQEVILRCVPISNHLYFYWYRQILGQKVEFLVSFYNNEISEKSEIFDDQFSVERPDGSNFTLKIRSTKLEDSAMYFCASSPSIGWSFEQFFGPGTRLTVL.

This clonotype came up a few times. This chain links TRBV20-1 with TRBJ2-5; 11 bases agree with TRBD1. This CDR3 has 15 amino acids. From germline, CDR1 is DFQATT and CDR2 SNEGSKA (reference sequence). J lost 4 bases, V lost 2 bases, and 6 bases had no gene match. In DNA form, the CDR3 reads TGCAGTGCTAGATCCCTCGGGACAGGGGGAGAGACCCAGTACTTC. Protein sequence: CSARSLGTGGETQYF.

CDR3 loop: CASSWGAGGYNEQFF. For the CDR3, the DNA is TGTGCCAGCAGCTGGGGGGCAGGGGGCTACAATGAGCAGTTCTTC. The rearrangement uses TRBV5-5 and TRBJ2-1; the D gene is possibly TRBD1 (7 bases). This CDR3 has 15 amino acids. V gave up 3 bases and J gave up 3 bases, with 13 bases separating them. Germline loops: CDR1 SGHKS, CDR2 YYEKEE (reference sequence).

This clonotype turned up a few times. This CDR3 reads CSASLRTSGSITYNEQFF. The DNA for the CDR3 is TGCAGTGCTTCCTTAAGGACTAGCGGGAGTATTACCTACAATGAGCAGTTCTTC. The chain couples TRBV20-1 to TRBJ2-1, with TRBD2 identical over 13 bases. CDR1 and CDR2 (germline): DFQATT, SNEGSKA (reference sequence). The CDR3 length is 18 residues. V trimming: 5 bases; J trimming: 2 bases; junction bases outside the gene matches: 12.

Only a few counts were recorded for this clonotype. The CDR3 DNA reads TGCGCCAGCAGCTACCCCCGGGACGGACAATATGGCTACACCTTC. Translating gives CASSYPRDGQYGYTF. The V call is TRBV5-1, the J call TRBJ1-2; tentatively, D is TRBD1 (5 bases). Trimming took 3 bases from V and 5 from J, leaving 17 bases between them. Germline lookup yields CDR1 SGHRS and CDR2 YFSETQ. The CDR3 length is 15 residues. Complete variable domain (other parts from reference TRBV5-1 and TRBJ1-2): KAGVTQTPRYLIKTRGQQVTLSCSPISGHRSVSWYQQTPGQGLQFLFEYFSETQRNKGNFPGRFSGRQFSNSRSEMNVSTLELGDSALYLCASSYPRDGQYGYTFGSGTRLTVV.